The following is a T cell receptor beta chain sequence with its context. Its specificity is unknown. These gene names are mouse names. The observed sequence ends 4 residues before the CDR3 terminus, with the missing tail filled in from the germline J gene. This sample was included in a study of CD8+ T cells in alopecia areata. Sequencing relied on a cDNA template that was reverse transcribed from extracted RNA. TCRdb's copy holds only in-frame clones and misses some; the assay was immunoSEQ multiplex PCR. The data show about 270,000 clones, none appearing only once, with 0.9% to 1.5% held by the ten largest. Whole-study results and caveats: There were also resident alphabeta T cells of normal skin sequenced in scalp samples. Patients showed less clear TCR sequence sharing than mice, possibly partly because of HLA diversity.

The germline CDR1 and CDR2 sequences are NSQYPW and LRSPGD (reference sequence). CDR3 size: 14 residues. The sorting of pooled cutaneous lymph node cells relied on CD4, CD8alpha, NKG2D, NKG2ACE and other markers. The source material was CD4+ T cells sorted from a lymph node. The clonotype comes from a C3H/HeJ mouse with alopecia areata. This strain's MHC haplotype is H2-k. This rearrangement joins TRBV1 to TRBJ2-1; 9 bases fit TRBD1. The CDR3 sequence is CTCSDGTGRAEQFF. CDR3 bases read: TGCACCTGCAGTGACGGGACAGGGAGGGCT.